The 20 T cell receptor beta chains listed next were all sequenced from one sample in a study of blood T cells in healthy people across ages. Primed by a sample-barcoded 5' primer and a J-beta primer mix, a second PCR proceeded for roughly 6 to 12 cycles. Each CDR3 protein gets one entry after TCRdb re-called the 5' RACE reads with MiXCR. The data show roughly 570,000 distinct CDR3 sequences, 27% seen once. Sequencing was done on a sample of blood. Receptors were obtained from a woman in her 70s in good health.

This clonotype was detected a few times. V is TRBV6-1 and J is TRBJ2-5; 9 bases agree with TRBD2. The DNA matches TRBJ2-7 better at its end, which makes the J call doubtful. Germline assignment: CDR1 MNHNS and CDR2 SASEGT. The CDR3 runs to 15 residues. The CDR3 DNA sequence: TGTGCCAGCAGAACTGCCGGGACTAGCTTTGGCGAGCAGTACTTC. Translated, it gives CASRTAGTSFGEQYF.

The CDR3 DNA is TGTGCCAGCTCACCAGGAAGCAAGAACACTGAAGCTTTCTTT. Translated: CASSPGSKNTEAFF. The chain combines TRBV18 with TRBJ1-1; D gene ambiguous. V gave up 2 bases and J gave up 1 base, with 8 bases separating them. Germline CDR1 is KGHSH and CDR2 is LQKENI. The CDR3 has 14 amino acids.

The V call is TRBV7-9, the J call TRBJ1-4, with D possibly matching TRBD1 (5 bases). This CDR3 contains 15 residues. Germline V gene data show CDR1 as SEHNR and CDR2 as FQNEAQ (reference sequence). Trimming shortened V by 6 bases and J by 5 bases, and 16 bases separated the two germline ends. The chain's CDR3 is CASRQNSGLNEKLFF. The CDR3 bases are TGTGCCAGCAGACAAAACTCGGGACTGAATGAAAAACTGTTTTTT.

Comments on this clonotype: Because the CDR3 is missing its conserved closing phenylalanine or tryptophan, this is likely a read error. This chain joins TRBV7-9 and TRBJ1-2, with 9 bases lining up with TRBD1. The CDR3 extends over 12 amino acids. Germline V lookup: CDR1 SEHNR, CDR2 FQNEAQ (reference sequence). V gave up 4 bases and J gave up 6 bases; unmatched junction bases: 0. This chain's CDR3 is CASSWTGDGYTL. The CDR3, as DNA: TGTGCCAGCAGCTGGACAGGGGATGGCTACACCTTG.

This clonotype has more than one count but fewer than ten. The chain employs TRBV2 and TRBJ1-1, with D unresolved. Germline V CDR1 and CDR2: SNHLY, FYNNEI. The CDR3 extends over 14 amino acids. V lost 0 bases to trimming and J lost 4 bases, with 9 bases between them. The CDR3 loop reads CASSEAGWGTEAFF. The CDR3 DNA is TGTGCCAGCAGTGAAGCGGGATGGGGCACTGAAGCTTTCTTT.

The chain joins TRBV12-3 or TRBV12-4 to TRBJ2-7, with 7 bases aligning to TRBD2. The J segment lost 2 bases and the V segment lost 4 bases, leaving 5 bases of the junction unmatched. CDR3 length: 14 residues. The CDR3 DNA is TGTGCCAGCAGTTGGCTAGCGGACGCCTACGAGCAGTACTTC. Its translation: CASSWLADAYEQYF.

The CDR3 region has the DNA TGTGCCAGCAGACCCTTTACGCAGGGTCTTGGCTACACCTTC. It encodes CASRPFTQGLGYTF. The V call is TRBV6-1, the J call TRBJ1-2; D might be TRBD1 (5 bases). V lost 6 bases and J lost 7, with 18 bases in between. Germline V gene data show CDR1 as MNHNS and CDR2 as SASEGT. CDR3 length equals 14 residues.

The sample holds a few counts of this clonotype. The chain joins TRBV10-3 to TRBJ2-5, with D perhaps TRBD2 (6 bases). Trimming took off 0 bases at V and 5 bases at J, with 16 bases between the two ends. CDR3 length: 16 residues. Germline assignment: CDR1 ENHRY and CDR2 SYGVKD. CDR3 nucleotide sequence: TGTGCCATCAGTGAGTCGAAAGCCGCGGGGAGTGAGACCCAGTACTTC. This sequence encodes CAISESKAAGSETQYF.

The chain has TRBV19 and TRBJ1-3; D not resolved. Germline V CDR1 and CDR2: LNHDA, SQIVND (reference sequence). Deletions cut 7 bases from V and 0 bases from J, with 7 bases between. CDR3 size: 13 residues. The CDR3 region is CASTDNSGNTIYF. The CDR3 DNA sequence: TGTGCCAGTACAGACAACTCTGGAAACACCATATATTTT.

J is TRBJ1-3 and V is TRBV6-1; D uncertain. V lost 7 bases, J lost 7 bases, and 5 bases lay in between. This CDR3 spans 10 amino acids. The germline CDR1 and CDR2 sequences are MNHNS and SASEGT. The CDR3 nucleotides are TGTGCCAGCAAGTGGAACACCATATATTTT. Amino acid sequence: CASKWNTIYF.

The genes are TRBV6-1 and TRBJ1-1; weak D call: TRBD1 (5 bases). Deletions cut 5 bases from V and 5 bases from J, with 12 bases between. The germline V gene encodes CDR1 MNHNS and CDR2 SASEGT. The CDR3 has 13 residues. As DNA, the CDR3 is TGTGCCAGCAGTTACACGGAGGGGACTGAAGCTTTCTTT. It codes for CASSYTEGTEAFF.

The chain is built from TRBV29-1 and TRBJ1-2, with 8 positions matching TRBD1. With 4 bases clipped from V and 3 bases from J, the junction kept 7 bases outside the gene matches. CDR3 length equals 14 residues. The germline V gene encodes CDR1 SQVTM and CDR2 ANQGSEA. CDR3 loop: CSVAARDRYYGYTF. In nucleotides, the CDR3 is TGCAGCGTTGCTGCTCGGGACAGGTACTATGGCTACACCTTC.

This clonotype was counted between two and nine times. The CDR3 sequence is CASSQDAGYLGYTF. In nucleotides, the CDR3 is TGTGCCAGCAGCCAAGACGCCGGATATCTGGGCTACACCTTC. The chain has TRBV4-2 and TRBJ1-2; D is unclear. Per germline, CDR1 LGHNA and CDR2 YNFKEQ. The CDR3 covers 14 residues. V was trimmed by 0 bases and J by 8 bases, leaving 13 bases between them.

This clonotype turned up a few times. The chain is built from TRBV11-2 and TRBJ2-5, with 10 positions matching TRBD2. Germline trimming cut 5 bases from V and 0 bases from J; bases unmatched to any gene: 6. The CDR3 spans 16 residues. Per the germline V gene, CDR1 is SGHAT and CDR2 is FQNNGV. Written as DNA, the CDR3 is TGTGCCAGCAGCACCCGGACTAGCGGCCACCAAGAGACCCAGTACTTC. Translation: CASSTRTSGHQETQYF.

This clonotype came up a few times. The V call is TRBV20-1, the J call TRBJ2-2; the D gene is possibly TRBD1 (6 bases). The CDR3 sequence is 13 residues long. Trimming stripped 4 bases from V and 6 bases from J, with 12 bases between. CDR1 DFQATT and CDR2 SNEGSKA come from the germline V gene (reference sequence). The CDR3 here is CSAKGVGPGELFF. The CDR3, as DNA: TGCAGTGCTAAGGGGGTGGGTCCCGGGGAGCTGTTTTTT.

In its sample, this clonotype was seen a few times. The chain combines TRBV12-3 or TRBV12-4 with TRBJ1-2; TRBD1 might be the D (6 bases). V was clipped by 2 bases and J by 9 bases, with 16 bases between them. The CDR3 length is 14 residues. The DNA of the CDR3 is TGTGCCAGCAGTTTAAACAGGGTCCAACGTCGCTACACCTTC. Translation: CASSLNRVQRRYTF.

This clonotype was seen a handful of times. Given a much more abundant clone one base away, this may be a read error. The CDR3 protein is CASSQVTGIGNAIYF. The CDR3 region has the DNA TGCGCCAGCAGCCAAGTAACAGGGATTGGAAACGCCATATATTTT. The J gene is TRBJ1-3, the V gene TRBV4-3, with D perhaps matching TRBD1 (6 bases). Germline V lookup: CDR1 LGHNA, CDR2 YSLEER. The CDR3 runs to 15 residues.

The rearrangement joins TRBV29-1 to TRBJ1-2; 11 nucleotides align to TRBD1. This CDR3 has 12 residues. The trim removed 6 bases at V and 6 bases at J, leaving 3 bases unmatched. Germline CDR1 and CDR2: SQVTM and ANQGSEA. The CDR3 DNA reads TGCAGCGTGGAGGGACAGGGGGATGGCTACACCTTC. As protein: CSVEGQGDGYTF.

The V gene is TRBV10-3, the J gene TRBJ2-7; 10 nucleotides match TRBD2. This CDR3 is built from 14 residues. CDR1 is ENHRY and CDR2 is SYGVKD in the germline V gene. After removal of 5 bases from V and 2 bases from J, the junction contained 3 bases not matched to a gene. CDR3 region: CAISTAGGPYEQYF. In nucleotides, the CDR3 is TGTGCCATCAGTACAGCGGGGGGGCCCTACGAGCAGTACTTC.

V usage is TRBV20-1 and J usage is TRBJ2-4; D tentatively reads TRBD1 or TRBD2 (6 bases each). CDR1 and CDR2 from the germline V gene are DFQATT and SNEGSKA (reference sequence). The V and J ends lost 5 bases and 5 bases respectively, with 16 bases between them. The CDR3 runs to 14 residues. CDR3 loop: CSAHRLGGQNIQYF. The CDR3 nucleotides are TGCAGTGCTCATCGTCTGGGGGGCCAAAACATTCAGTACTTC.